These 26 T cell receptor beta chains were all obtained from the same sample, sequenced in a study of response to subunit inactivated influenza vaccine listed by TCRdb under 2018. The protocol used for the library was RT-PCR. Reads for this sample came from an Illumina HiSeq 2500. Starting from the raw public reads, TCRdb applied fastp trimming at Q25, assembled clones with MiXCR and retained in-frame beta chains. Every entry covers one CDR3 protein and lists the most common genes and DNA from its rows. The sample table lists 150,000 to 200,000 distinct CDR3 sequences, around 12% of them with a count of one. The ten biggest clones cover 25% to 30% of the sample. The sample also formed part of further work on T cells expressing NK-cell markers. In that second paper, the authors write: TCR beta cDNA libraries were made by 5'RACE template switching that added a universal primer site and unique molecular identifiers.

The sequencing used CD8+ T cells sorted from PBMCs, collected about 13 days after vaccination. These receptors were collected from a man aged 45-65 years who received an inactivated influenza vaccine. Donor details come from another sample of the same person, matched by shared clones.

The V gene is TRBV3-1, the J gene TRBJ2-1; D perhaps matches TRBD1 (5 bases). CDR3 size: 12 residues. V gave up 6 bases and J gave up 4 bases, with 7 bases separating them. CDR1 is LGHDT and CDR2 is YNNKEL in the germline V gene (reference sequence). This CDR3 reads CASRGVYNEQFF. Here the CDR3 DNA reads TGTGCCAGCAGAGGGGTTTACAATGAGCAGTTCTTC.

This clonotype turned up a few times. The chain joins TRBV4-3 to TRBJ2-1; D perhaps matches TRBD2 (6 bases). Between the trimmed V and J ends, which lost 4 bases and 1 base, there was a span of 11 bases. The V gene's germline CDR1 is LGHNA and CDR2 YSLEER. CDR3 length equals 15 residues. CDR3 in amino acids: CASSPSATSYNEQFF. In DNA form, the CDR3 reads TGCGCCAGCAGCCCTAGCGCCACGTCCTACAATGAGCAGTTCTTC.

This chain links TRBV5-1 with TRBJ2-1; D uncertain. This CDR3 region has 13 residues. Per the germline V gene, CDR1 is SGHRS and CDR2 is YFSETQ. V was cut by 4 bases and J by 2 bases, with 7 bases left in between. The CDR3 is CASSVAAYNEQFF. The CDR3 DNA follows: TGCGCCAGCAGCGTGGCAGCCTACAATGAGCAGTTCTTC.

This clonotype was seen many times. The chain combines TRBV6-2 or TRBV6-3 with TRBJ2-1, with D unclear. V shed 0 bases and J shed 6 bases, with 6 bases lying between them. This CDR3 comprises 13 residues. CDR1 MNHEY and CDR2 SVGEGT come from the germline V gene. CDR3 bases: TGTGCCAGCAGTTACTCGCCAGTCAATGAGCAGTTCTTC. Residues: CASSYSPVNEQFF.

This clonotype was detected a few times. This rearrangement joins TRBV5-1 to TRBJ1-1; D call uncertain. CDR3 length: 16 amino acids. The V gene lost 0 bases and the J gene lost 0 bases, with 12 bases spanning the gap. Germline CDR1 is SGHRS and CDR2 is YFSETQ. The CDR3 spells CASSLAYGSLNTEAFF. The DNA for the CDR3 is TGCGCCAGCAGCTTGGCCTACGGGAGTTTGAACACTGAAGCTTTCTTT. Drawing the rest from reference TRBV5-1 and TRBJ1-1, the complete variable domain is KAGVTQTPRYLIKTRGQQVTLSCSPISGHRSVSWYQQTPGQGLQFLFEYFSETQRNKGNFPGRFSGRQFSNSRSEMNVSTLELGDSALYLCASSLAYGSLNTEAFFGQGTRLTVV.

This clonotype showed up just a few times. V gene TRBV20-1 combines with J gene TRBJ2-3; TRBD2 matches 9 bases. There are 16 residues in the CDR3. Germline V gene data show CDR1 as DFQATT and CDR2 as SNEGSKA (reference sequence). Germline trimming cut 1 base from V and 6 bases from J; bases unmatched to any gene: 11. CDR3 protein: CSARGEKRGVMDTQYF. The CDR3 nucleotides read TGCAGTGCTAGAGGGGAGAAGCGGGGGGTCATGGATACGCAGTATTTT.

This clonotype came up a few times. This chain joins TRBV11-2 and TRBJ2-1; TRBD2 aligns across 14 bases. The V and J ends lost 1 base and 4 bases, in that order; junction bases with no gene match: 12. Germline CDR1 reads SGHAT; CDR2 reads FQNNGV. The CDR3 runs to 20 residues. CDR3 sequence: CASSLVSTWGLAGDYNEQFF. For the CDR3, the DNA is TGTGCCAGCAGCTTAGTCTCAACCTGGGGACTAGCGGGAGATTACAATGAGCAGTTCTTC.

In this sample, this clonotype turned up a few times. The chain employs TRBV5-8 and TRBJ2-7; possibly TRBD1 or TRBD2 for D (5 bases each). The CDR3 is made up of 15 amino acids. CDR1 and CDR2 from the germline V gene are SGHTS and YDEGEE. Trimming pared 4 bases from V and 2 bases from J, leaving 16 bases between. DNA for the CDR3: TGTGCCAGCAGCCGAGGGGAGACGCCAACCTACGAGCAGTACTTC. It encodes CASSRGETPTYEQYF.

The chain uses TRBV7-8 and TRBJ2-2; 10 bases fit TRBD2. The germline V gene has CDR1 SGHVS and CDR2 FQNEAQ. The CDR3 has 17 amino acids. V lost 2 bases and J lost 1; bases outside the gene matches: 4. The CDR3 coding sequence is TGTGCCAGCAGCTTACCCAAGCGGGAGGGGAACACCGGGGAGCTGTTTTTT. As protein: CASSLPKREGNTGELFF.

The chain links TRBV6-1 to TRBJ2-5; TRBD2 aligns across 12 bases. CDR1 MNHNS and CDR2 SASEGT come from the germline V gene. Trimming cost V 5 bases and J 4 bases; bases outside gene matches: 5. The CDR3 runs 15 residues. The CDR3, as DNA: TGTGCCAGCAGTCGGACTAGCGGGGATGGAGAGACCCAGTACTTC. Its protein is CASSRTSGDGETQYF.

The genes are TRBV15 and TRBJ2-6; D perhaps matches TRBD2 (5 bases). This CDR3 is built from 14 residues. Germline CDR1 and CDR2: LNHNV and YYDKDF (reference sequence). V was pared by 5 bases and J by 2 bases, with 7 bases between. CDR3 sequence: CATSRLPGANVLTF. The CDR3 DNA reads TGTGCCACCAGCCGACTACCTGGGGCCAACGTCCTGACTTTC.

This clonotype was counted a few times. The J gene is TRBJ2-5, the V gene TRBV5-6; tentatively, D is TRBD2 (5 bases). Germline CDR1 SGHDT, CDR2 YYEEEE. This CDR3 is built from 15 residues. V lost 4 bases and J lost 2, with 15 bases in between. The CDR3 loop is CASSLGVGYQETQYF. CDR3 bases: TGTGCCAGCAGCCTGGGAGTGGGTTATCAAGAGACCCAGTACTTC. Drawing the rest from reference TRBV5-6 and TRBJ2-5, the complete variable domain is DAGVTQSPTHLIKTRGQQVTLRCSPKSGHDTVSWYQQALGQGPQFIFQYYEEEERQRGNFPDRFSGHQFPNYSSELNVNALLLGDSALYLCASSLGVGYQETQYFGPGTRLLVL.

The rearrangement links TRBV12-3 or TRBV12-4 to TRBJ1-5; a weak D match, TRBD1 (5 bases). V dropped 3 bases and J dropped 4 bases, with 13 bases sitting between them. This CDR3 has 15 residues. CDR3 residues: CASSLSSGWNQPQHF. The CDR3 nucleotides read TGTGCCAGCAGTTTGAGTTCAGGGTGGAATCAGCCCCAGCATTTT.

This clonotype was detected many times. CDR3 DNA sequence: TGTGCCAGCAGTTTCTACAATGAGCAGTTCTTC. It translates to CASSFYNEQFF. The V gene is TRBV28, the J gene TRBJ2-1, with D unclear. Germline loops: CDR1 MDHEN, CDR2 SYDVKM. CDR3 size: 11 residues. V dropped 3 bases and J dropped 3 bases, with 0 bases sitting between them.

V gene TRBV7-8 combines with J gene TRBJ1-4; the D gene is possibly TRBD1 (5 bases). Germline V CDR1 and CDR2: SGHVS, FQNEAQ. V lost 4 bases to trimming and J lost 8 bases, with 17 bases between them. This CDR3 has 15 amino acids. The CDR3, as DNA: TGTGCCAGCAGCTCCAGGGTATCGGGGCAGGAAAAACTGTTTTTT. Its translation is CASSSRVSGQEKLFF.

This clonotype was seen more than once but under ten times. The chain is built from TRBV6-5 and TRBJ1-2; D unclear. V was cut by 4 bases and J by 5 bases, with 20 bases left in between. The germline CDR1 and CDR2 sequences are MNHEY and SVGAGI. The CDR3 is made up of 16 amino acids. In DNA, the CDR3 is TGTGCCAGCAGTTCACAGACATGGCAAGGGAGGTATGGCTACACCTTC. Translated: CASSSQTWQGRYGYTF.

The chain is built from TRBV11-2 and TRBJ2-7, with 7 bases identical to TRBD2. The V and J ends lost 0 bases and 4 bases, in that order; junction bases with no gene match: 6. CDR3 length equals 15 residues. CDR1 and CDR2 (germline): SGHAT, FQNNGV. For the CDR3, the DNA is TGTGCCAGCAGCTTAGATCTATTCGGGGGGTACGAGCAGTACTTC. This sequence encodes CASSLDLFGGYEQYF.

V and J are TRBV4-1 and TRBJ2-2; D could derive from TRBD1 or TRBD2 (5 bases each). In germline, CDR1 is MGHRA, CDR2 YSYEKL. The CDR3 is 15 residues long. V was shortened by 1 base and J by 7 bases, with 13 bases between the two germline ends. CDR3 in DNA: TGCGCCAGCAGCCAAGGATTAGGGGACGGCGGGGAGCTGTTTTTT. As protein: CASSQGLGDGGELFF.

This clonotype was detected ten times or more. A junction end diverges from the germline sequence, so it may reflect a read error. The CDR3, as DNA: TGCAGCGTCCTCGAGGGACAGGGGGCCGACTTC. It is translated as CSVLEGQGADF. The chain carries TRBV29-1 and TRBJ1-2; 12 nucleotides line up with TRBD1. Germline loops: CDR1 SQVTM, CDR2 ANQGSEA. The CDR3 is 11 amino acids.

The chain combines TRBV11-2 with TRBJ2-1, with 12 bases that match TRBD1. V was pared by 1 base and J by 8 bases, with 6 bases of the junction left unmatched. The CDR3 length is 16 residues. CDR1 is SGHAT, CDR2 FQNNGV, per germline. The CDR3 region is CASSLVFGTGGDEQFF. The CDR3 DNA reads TGTGCCAGCAGCTTAGTTTTTGGGACAGGGGGCGATGAGCAGTTCTTC. Using reference TRBV11-2 and TRBJ2-1 for the parts outside the CDR3, the full variable domain is EAGVAQSPRYKIIEKRQSVAFWCNPISGHATLYWYQQILGQGPKLLIQFQNNGVVDDSQLPKDRFSAERLKGVDSTLKIQPAKLEDSAVYLCASSLVFGTGGDEQFFGPGTRLTVL.

This clonotype has a handful of counts. The chain employs TRBV11-2 and TRBJ2-7, with D possibly TRBD2 on 5 matching bases. The V and J ends lost 3 bases and 0 bases respectively, with 12 bases between them. The CDR3 is made up of 15 amino acids. The germline CDR1 and CDR2 sequences are SGHAT and FQNNGV. CDR3 sequence (DNA): TGTGCCAGCAGCTTCCACGGGGTTGGCTCCTACGAGCAGTACTTC. Encoded protein: CASSFHGVGSYEQYF.

This clonotype was counted a few times. The chain recombines TRBV6-1 with TRBJ2-3, with D perhaps TRBD2 (6 bases). Trimming took off 6 bases at V and 6 bases at J, with 19 bases between the two ends. Germline CDR1 MNHNS, CDR2 SASEGT. The CDR3 loop spans 15 amino acids. The CDR3 nucleotides are TGTGCCAGCAGAGTCGGACTATCCCAGGCCGATACGCAGTATTTT. Residues: CASRVGLSQADTQYF.

This chain joins TRBV7-9 and TRBJ2-7; weak D call: TRBD2 (5 bases). V was clipped by 4 bases and J by 3 bases, with 13 bases between them. This CDR3 is built from 14 residues. Germline V gene sequence: CDR1 SEHNR, CDR2 FQNEAQ (reference sequence). For the CDR3, the DNA is TGTGCCAGCAGCTCCGGGGTACACCTCTACGAGCAGTACTTC. It translates to CASSSGVHLYEQYF.

The chain combines TRBV6-5 with TRBJ2-6; no definite D call. This CDR3 is built from 13 residues. Germline-derived CDR1 and CDR2 are MNHEY and SVGAGI. V was clipped by 3 bases and J by 2 bases, with 2 bases between them. The CDR3: CASSYPGANVLTF. The DNA for the CDR3 is TGTGCCAGCAGTTATCCTGGGGCCAACGTCCTGACTTTC.

This clonotype was seen only a few times. V usage is TRBV24-1 and J usage is TRBJ2-7, with D possibly matching TRBD1 (5 bases). V gave up 6 bases and J gave up 0 bases, with 8 bases separating them. This CDR3 contains 13 residues. The germline V gene has CDR1 KGHDR and CDR2 SFDVKD. In nucleotides, the CDR3 is TGTGCCACCAGTCACAGGAGCTCCTACGAGCAGTACTTC. Amino acid sequence: CATSHRSSYEQYF.

This clonotype was detected once. The chain employs TRBV29-1 and TRBJ1-2; tentative D call: TRBD1 (5 bases). V was clipped by 4 bases and J by 4 bases, with 16 bases between them. Germline CDR1 SQVTM, CDR2 ANQGSEA. The CDR3 has 14 residues. The chain's CDR3 is CSVVAPGFGYGYTF. The CDR3 DNA reads as TGCAGCGTTGTGGCCCCAGGGTTCGGCTATGGCTACACCTTC.